The 28 T cell receptor beta chains given below trace back to one sample, sequenced in a study of blood T cell repertoires in COVID-19. Profiling relied on immunoSEQ multiplex PCR, and the TCRdb table lists in-frame clones only, not all of them. The table includes some 79,000 clones, 75% to 90% detected once. Sequenced: peripheral blood. All receptors derive from a man aged 65-85 years with active or convalescent COVID-19.

The V gene is TRBV4-1, the J gene TRBJ2-1; 9 nucleotides align to TRBD2. The V segment lost 1 base and the J segment 9 bases; nucleotides outside the gene matches: 13. CDR3 size: 17 residues. Germline V gene sequence: CDR1 MGHRA, CDR2 YSYEKL. The CDR3 DNA sequence: TGCGCCAGCAGCCAAGGAGGCGGGAGGGCCCTCCTTGCTGAGCAGTTCTTC. It codes for CASSQGGGRALLAEQFF.

V gene TRBV6-5 combines with J gene TRBJ2-7, with TRBD2 as a possible D gene (6 bases). The V gene lost 5 bases and the J gene lost 1 base, with 15 bases spanning the gap. This CDR3 spans 15 amino acids. The germline V gene has CDR1 MNHEY and CDR2 SVGAGI. The CDR3 coding sequence is TGTGCCAGCAGTCCCGGGACTGTGACTTCCTACGAGCAGTACTTC. This sequence encodes CASSPGTVTSYEQYF.

This chain joins TRBV3-1 (or the pseudogene TRBV3-2) and TRBJ1-1; D unresolved. With 4 bases removed from V and 4 bases from J, the gap between germline ends came to 10 bases. The CDR3 runs 13 residues. Germline assignment: CDR1 LGHDT and CDR2 YNNKEL (reference sequence). The CDR3 sequence: CASSRLQSTEAFF. The DNA of the CDR3 is TGTGCCAGCAGCCGGCTACAGAGCACTGAAGCTTTCTTT.

The chain has TRBV3-1 (or the pseudogene TRBV3-2) and TRBJ2-7; TRBD1 agrees at 9 bases. The CDR3 totals 15 residues. CDR1 and CDR2 from the germline V gene are LGHDT and YNNKEL (reference sequence). The V and J ends lost 2 bases and 3 bases, in that order; junction bases with no gene match: 5. The CDR3 sequence is CASSQTGTGNYEQYF. The CDR3 region has the DNA TGTGCCAGCAGCCAAACCGGGACAGGGAACTACGAGCAGTACTTC.

The chain joins TRBV18 to TRBJ2-1; unclear D gene. The CDR3 spans 12 residues. Germline loops: CDR1 KGHSH, CDR2 LQKENI. The V end lost 2 bases, the J end lost 6 bases, and 5 bases lay between the germline ends. The CDR3 loop reads CASSPASNEQFF. The CDR3 DNA is TGTGCCAGCTCACCAGCGTCCAATGAGCAGTTCTTC.

CDR3 loop: CASRHGTANNSPLHF. CDR3 DNA: TGCGCCAGCAGACACGGGACAGCGAATAATTCACCCCTCCACTTT. The V gene is TRBV5-1, the J gene TRBJ1-6; TRBD1 aligns across 7 bases. V shed 5 bases and J 5 bases; nucleotides not matched to a gene: 7. Germline values: CDR1 SGHRS, CDR2 YFSETQ. The CDR3 covers 15 residues.

The rearrangement joins TRBV9 to TRBJ1-1; 12 bases line up with TRBD1. The V gene's germline CDR1 is SGDLS and CDR2 YYNGEE. CDR3 size: 13 residues. V lost 4 bases and J lost 11; bases outside the gene matches: 6. For the CDR3, the DNA is TGTGCCAGCAGCCCCCGGGACAGGGGGCCTGCTTTCTTT. Its translation is CASSPRDRGPAFF.

The chain is built from TRBV28 and TRBJ1-2; the match to TRBD1 covers 8 bases. With V trimmed by 7 bases and J by 6 bases, 10 bases remained unmatched. The germline V gene has CDR1 MDHEN and CDR2 SYDVKM. The CDR3 covers 14 residues. DNA of the CDR3: TGTGCCAGCATGACAGGACAGGGAGAGAATGGCTACACCTTC. This translates into CASMTGQGENGYTF.

The chain links TRBV6-1 to TRBJ2-1; D is unresolved. V lost 3 bases to trimming and J lost 2 bases, with 8 bases between them. In germline, CDR1 is MNHNS, CDR2 SASEGT. This CDR3 contains 14 residues. The CDR3 loop reads CASSDGRAYNEQFF. The CDR3 region has the DNA TGTGCCAGCAGTGATGGGCGTGCCTACAATGAGCAGTTCTTC.

V usage is TRBV20-1 and J usage is TRBJ2-1; TRBD2 matches at 8 bases. Trimming removed 3 bases from V and 8 bases from J; junction bases left unmatched: 12. The CDR3 runs 15 residues. Germline V gene data show CDR1 as DFQATT and CDR2 as SNEGSKA (reference sequence). CDR3 coding DNA: TGCAGTGCTAGTATTAGCGGGACTAGTAAGGATGAGCAGTTCTTC. Amino acids: CSASISGTSKDEQFF.

The rearrangement uses TRBV9 and TRBJ2-1; D is possibly TRBD1 (7 bases). The CDR3 consists of 17 residues. Germline V gives CDR1 SGDLS, CDR2 YYNGEE. With 3 bases removed from V and 4 bases from J, the gap between germline ends came to 20 bases. CDR3: CASSALGGGLKYNEQFF. The CDR3 nucleotides are TGTGCCAGCAGCGCCCTCGGAGGGGGCCTCAAATACAATGAGCAGTTCTTC.

The rearrangement links TRBV28 to TRBJ2-2, with 8 bases fitting TRBD1. Germline V gene lookup returns CDR1 MDHEN and CDR2 SYDVKM. The junction had 4 bases not matched to a gene; V was cut back by 8 bases and J by 5 bases. The length of the CDR3 is 13 residues. DNA of the CDR3: TGTGCCAGCGGACGACAGGGGACCGGGGAGCTGTTTTTT. Translated: CASGRQGTGELFF.

The rearrangement links TRBV7-9 to TRBJ1-4, with 9 bases identical to TRBD1. The CDR3 runs to 15 residues. Germline V gene lookup returns CDR1 SEHNR and CDR2 FQNEAQ (reference sequence). V shed 5 bases and J 7 bases; nucleotides not matched to a gene: 8. CDR3 DNA: TGTGCCAGCAGCCAAAACAGGGGGCAGCGTGAAAAACTGTTTTTT. This translates into CASSQNRGQREKLFF.

This clone has just one count. V usage is TRBV28 and J usage is TRBJ2-7; 9 bases map to TRBD1. The ends lost 6 bases at V and 1 base at J; junction bases unmatched: 13. The CDR3 is made up of 17 amino acids. The germline V gene encodes CDR1 MDHEN and CDR2 SYDVKM. This CDR3 reads CASSSLPGQGNSYEQYF. DNA for the CDR3: TGTGCCAGCAGCTCACTACCTGGACAGGGGAATTCCTACGAGCAGTACTTC.

The V and J genes are TRBV19 and TRBJ1-5; 10 bases align to TRBD1. The V and J ends lost 6 bases and 2 bases, in that order; junction bases with no gene match: 1. Germline assignment: CDR1 LNHDA and CDR2 SQIVND (reference sequence). The CDR3 is made up of 14 amino acids. The CDR3 nucleotides are TGTGCCAGTAGCGGACAGGGGGGCAATCAGCCCCAGCATTTT. Amino acids: CASSGQGGNQPQHF.

V gene TRBV19 combines with J gene TRBJ2-5; a weak D match, TRBD1 (6 bases). Germline V gene sequence: CDR1 LNHDA, CDR2 SQIVND (reference sequence). V was pared by 8 bases and J by 2 bases, with 18 bases between. This CDR3 has 15 residues. As DNA, the CDR3 is TGTGCCAGTTCGAGACAGGTAGGGGTTCAAGAGACCCAGTACTTC. Translated: CASSRQVGVQETQYF. The entire variable domain, with the rest obtained from reference TRBV19 and TRBJ2-5, is as follows: DGGITQSPKYLFRKEGQNVTLSCEQNLNHDAMYWYRQDPGQGLRLIYYSQIVNDFQKGDIAEGYSVSREKKESFPLTVTSAQKNPTAFYLCASSRQVGVQETQYFGPGTRLLVL.

The chain uses TRBV4-2 and TRBJ2-1, with 15 bases fitting TRBD2. Trimming at V came to 0 bases and at J to 0 bases, leaving 6 bases not matched to a gene. The germline gives CDR1 LGHNA, CDR2 YNFKEQ. This CDR3 spans 20 amino acids. Here the CDR3 reads CASSQEPGLAGGLSYNEQFF. CDR3 sequence (DNA): TGTGCCAGCAGCCAAGAACCGGGACTAGCGGGAGGCCTCTCCTACAATGAGCAGTTCTTC.

This chain connects TRBV25-1 to TRBJ1-5; D remains ambiguous. V was pared by 2 bases and J by 7 bases, with 6 bases between. Germline CDR1 is MGHDK and CDR2 is SYGVNS. The CDR3 sequence is 12 residues long. CDR3 bases: TGTGCCAGCAGTGAAGGACTACAGCCCCAGCATTTT. Its protein product is CASSEGLQPQHF.

This sequence joins TRBV28 and TRBJ1-2; TRBD1 aligns across 7 bases. There are 14 residues in the CDR3. Looked up from germline, CDR1 is MDHEN and CDR2 is SYDVKM. J gave up 4 bases and V 5 bases, and 7 bases lay outside the gene matches. The CDR3 here is CASSTPGQIYGYTF. DNA for the CDR3: TGTGCCAGCAGTACCCCGGGACAGATCTATGGCTACACCTTC.

This rearrangement joins TRBV19 to TRBJ2-1; 8 bases match TRBD2. CDR1 LNHDA and CDR2 SQIVND come from the germline V gene (reference sequence). This CDR3 region has 16 residues. V lost 1 base to trimming and J lost 5 bases; unmatched junction nucleotides: 7. The CDR3 loop is CASSIGGSGNNNEQFF. In DNA form, the CDR3 reads TGTGCCAGTAGTATAGGGGGTAGCGGGAATAACAATGAGCAGTTCTTC.

This clone occurred once. The rearrangement links TRBV27 to TRBJ1-4, with 9 bases that match TRBD1. The germline V gene has CDR1 MNHEY and CDR2 SMNVEV (reference sequence). Trimming cost V 5 bases and J 9 bases; bases outside gene matches: 10. This CDR3 region has 15 residues. The CDR3 region has the DNA TGTGCCAGCAGTCCAGACAGGGGGATTGTCAAAAAACTGTTTTTT. It encodes CASSPDRGIVKKLFF. Based on the CDR3 plus reference TRBV27 and TRBJ1-4, the full variable domain is EAQVTQNPRYLITVTGKKLTVTCSQNMNHEYMSWYRQDPGLGLRQIYYSMNVEVTDKGDVPEGYKVSRKEKRNFPLILESPSPNQTSLYFCASSPDRGIVKKLFFGSGTQLSVL.

The gene calls are TRBV7-9 and TRBJ1-4; a weak D match, TRBD1 (6 bases). The V gene lost 0 bases and the J gene lost 8 bases, with 13 bases spanning the gap. The CDR3 consists of 15 residues. Germline V CDR1 and CDR2: SEHNR, FQNEAQ (reference sequence). DNA for the CDR3: TGTGCCAGCAGCTTAGCGGCACAGGGCGGGGAAAAACTGTTTTTT. It encodes CASSLAAQGGEKLFF.

A few counts support this clone. The chain uses TRBV6-6 and TRBJ1-6, with D tentatively TRBD1 (6 bases). Germline V lookup: CDR1 MNHNY, CDR2 SVGAGI (reference sequence). V lost 5 bases and J 3 bases, leaving 17 bases between the germline ends. The CDR3 runs 17 residues. The CDR3 sequence is CASSQSGTGFYNSPLHF. In DNA form, the CDR3 reads TGTGCCAGCAGTCAGTCCGGCACAGGGTTCTATAATTCACCCCTCCACTTT.

The chain is built from TRBV2 and TRBJ1-1; no firm D call. V was cut by 4 bases and J by 7 bases, with 16 bases left in between. CDR3 length equals 14 residues. The V gene's germline CDR1 is SNHLY and CDR2 FYNNEI. CDR3: CASSVWGSGSEAFF. CDR3 bases: TGTGCCAGCAGTGTCTGGGGATCGGGGAGTGAAGCTTTCTTT.

The chain joins TRBV6-4 to TRBJ2-7, with 10 bases identical to TRBD2. The CDR3 is 17 residues long. Trimming took 6 bases from V and 2 from J; bases not matched to a gene: 13. Germline CDR1 reads MRHNA; CDR2 reads SNTAGT. CDR3 nucleotides: TGTGCCAGCAGACCCAAGCCCGGGACTAGCGTTCCCTACGAGCAGTACTTC. The encoded protein is CASRPKPGTSVPYEQYF.

This chain joins TRBV5-1 and TRBJ1-2; D perhaps matches TRBD1 (5 bases). The CDR3 runs 15 residues. Per the germline V gene, CDR1 is SGHRS and CDR2 is YFSETQ. Trimming left V 2 bases short and J 2 bases short, with 13 bases between. The CDR3 DNA sequence: TGCGCCAGCAGCTTAGCGACAGACGAGAACTATGGCTACACCTTC. It specifies CASSLATDENYGYTF.

The chain joins TRBV5-1 to TRBJ2-5; the D gene is possibly TRBD1 (5 bases). V lost 3 bases to trimming and J lost 4 bases, with 13 bases between them. Per germline, CDR1 SGHRS and CDR2 YFSETQ. There are 14 residues in the CDR3. The CDR3: CASSWKGVGETQYF. In DNA, the CDR3 is TGCGCCAGCAGCTGGAAAGGGGTCGGAGAGACCCAGTACTTC.

The chain combines TRBV28 with TRBJ1-5, with TRBD1 identical over 10 bases. Germline V gene data show CDR1 as MDHEN and CDR2 as SYDVKM. V dropped 4 bases and J dropped 9; count of bases not matched to a gene: 6. This CDR3 spans 14 amino acids. The CDR3 here is CASSSTGGGRPQHF. CDR3 sequence (DNA): TGTGCCAGCAGTTCGACAGGGGGCGGGCGGCCCCAGCATTTT.